The rows below give T cell receptor beta chains drawn from one sample of a study of T cell changes during pregnancy in multiple sclerosis. Using immunoSEQ multiplex PCR, the repertoire was profiled, and TCRdb retains in-frame clones only, with some absent. The sample yields fewer than 45,000 clones, about 91% seen once. The source material was CD4+ T cells from peripheral blood mononuclear cells, sampled in the third trimester of pregnancy. The receptors were gathered from a female donor in good health, enrolled as a control in a pregnancy study. Both conserved end residues are part of each CDR3. A D gene is named only where the DNA matches it firmly. Clone size is given for some rows only: seen once, a few or many times, or a class if the clone is expanded.

once	TRBV5-1	.	TRBJ2-7	CASSFLDEQYF	TGCGCCAGCAGCTTTTTAGACGAGCAGTACTTC
.	TRBV5-1	.	TRBJ2-1	CASSFGSSRGDEQFF	TGCGCCAGCAGCTTTGGGTCTAGCCGGGGAGATGAGCAGTTCTTC
once	TRBV19	TRBD1	TRBJ1-2	CASRRQGLDYGYTF	TGTGCCAGTAGGAGACAGGGGTTGGACTATGGCTACACCTTC
.	TRBV28	.	TRBJ1-1	CASSPTGPLFEAFF	TGTGCCAGCAGCCCCACAGGCCCCCTCTTCGAAGCTTTCTTT
.	TRBV7-2	TRBD2	TRBJ2-1	CASSRPLLAGGGANEQFF	TGTGCCAGCAGCCGTCCCCTACTAGCGGGAGGCGGGGCCAATGAGCAGTTCTTC
once	TRBV27	.	TRBJ2-2	CASTQRNTGELFF	TGTGCCAGCACCCAGCGGAACACCGGGGAGCTGTTTTTT
.	TRBV10-3	TRBD1	TRBJ2-5	CAISEEQGAWETQYF	TGTGCCATCAGTGAAGAACAGGGGGCTTGGGAGACCCAGTACTTC
.	TRBV5-1	TRBD1	TRBJ1-4	CASSRTGSDEKLFF	TGCGCCAGCAGCCGGACAGGGTCGGATGAAAAACTGTTTTTT
.	TRBV19	.	TRBJ1-4	CASREKATGLATNEKLFF	TGTGCCAGTAGGGAAAAGGCGACAGGACTAGCAACTAATGAAAAACTGTTTTTT
.	TRBV2	.	TRBJ2-5	CASSEPGRNEQYF	TGTGCCAGCAGTGAACCGGGTAGGAATGAGCAGTACTTC
.	TRBV6-5	.	TRBJ1-6	CASSYSRRGNSPLHF	TGTGCCAGCAGTTACTCGCGGCGGGGAAATTCACCCCTCCACTTT
.	TRBV19	TRBD1	TRBJ2-7	CASSTYRGNDEQYF	TGTGCCAGTAGCACCTACAGGGGAAACGACGAGCAGTACTTC
once	TRBV5-6	.	TRBJ2-4	CASSLTGTENIQYF	TGTGCCAGCAGCTTAACAGGGACGGAAAACATTCAGTACTTC
.	TRBV19	TRBD1	TRBJ1-4	CASSLLGQGSTNEKLFF	TGTGCCAGTAGCCTTCTGGGACAGGGGTCAACTAATGAAAAACTGTTTTTT
.	TRBV28	TRBD1	TRBJ1-3	CASSFPGQGLGNTIYF	TGTGCCAGCAGTTTTCCGGGACAGGGATTAGGAAACACCATATATTTT
.	TRBV6-9	TRBD1	TRBJ1-1	CASSYSRGKMNTEAFF	TGTGCCAGCAGTTATTCCAGGGGGAAAATGAACACTGAAGCTTTCTTT
once	TRBV19	.	TRBJ2-3	CASSIIAGQTQYF	TGTGCCAGTAGTATTATAGCGGGACAGACGCAGTATTTT
.	TRBV7-2	.	TRBJ1-1	CASSLATVNTEAFF	TGTGCCAGCAGCTTGGCCACCGTGAACACTGAAGCTTTCTTT
.	TRBV5-6	.	TRBJ1-1	CASSFGGGTEAFF	TGTGCCAGCAGCTTTGGGGGAGGGACTGAAGCTTTCTTT
.	TRBV30	TRBD1	TRBJ1-4	CAWSVHNPGQGGKLFF	TGTGCCTGGAGTGTACACAATCCGGGACAGGGTGGAAAACTGTTTTTT
.	TRBV5-1	TRBD2	TRBJ2-1	CASSTPGGSTSYNEQFF	TGCGCCAGCAGCACCCCGGGCGGGAGCACTTCCTACAATGAGCAGTTCTTC
.	TRBV10-3	.	TRBJ2-5	CAISGTIASETQYF	TGTGCCATCAGTGGGACTATAGCATCAGAGACCCAGTACTTC
few	TRBV25-1	.	TRBJ1-2	CASSLGSGSGYTF	TGTGCCAGCAGTCTGGGGAGCGGGAGTGGCTACACCTTC
.	TRBV28	.	TRBJ2-7	CASSLGQGTHEQYF	TGTGCCAGCAGTTTGGGGCAGGGAACACACGAGCAGTACTTC
.	TRBV30	.	TRBJ2-5	CAWSAAETQYF	TGTGCCTGGAGTGCCGCGGAGACCCAGTACTTC
.	TRBV7-8	TRBD2	TRBJ2-3	CASSSRGGASGGTDTQYF	TGTGCCAGCAGCTCTCGAGGTGGGGCTAGCGGGGGCACAGATACGCAGTATTTT
.	TRBV6-6	TRBD1	TRBJ2-4	CASSPRTGVKNIQYF	TGTGCCAGCAGTCCGCGGACAGGAGTCAAAAACATTCAGTACTTC
.	TRBV19	TRBD1	TRBJ2-2	CASTEDRVLTGELFF	TGTGCCAGTACCGAAGACAGGGTATTAACCGGGGAGCTGTTTTTT
.	TRBV28	.	TRBJ2-3	CASSSLTGTDTQYF	TGTGCCAGCAGTTCCCTGACTGGGACAGATACGCAGTATTTT
.	TRBV28	TRBD1	TRBJ1-4	CASSTRTGTGAFTEKLFF	TGTGCCAGCAGTACCCGGACAGGGACCGGGGCCTTTACGGAAAAACTGTTTTTT
once	TRBV7-2	.	TRBJ2-1	CASSLAPNNEQFF	TGTGCCAGCAGCTTAGCTCCCAACAATGAGCAGTTCTTC
.	TRBV19	.	TRBJ1-1	CASSKNRVMNTEAFF	TGTGCCAGTAGTAAAAACAGGGTGATGAACACTGAAGCTTTCTTT
few	TRBV19	.	TRBJ1-3	CASSLLGVSGNTIYF	TGTGCCAGTAGTTTGCTGGGAGTCTCTGGAAACACCATATATTTT
.	TRBV6-5	TRBD1	TRBJ1-1	CASSYSQGTEAFF	TGTGCCAGCAGTTACTCACAGGGGACTGAAGCTTTCTTT
.	TRBV19	.	TRBJ2-3	CASSIRPPSGVSTDTQYF	TGTGCCAGTAGTATAAGGCCCCCATCGGGGGTAAGCACAGATACGCAGTATTTT
.	TRBV18	TRBD1	TRBJ2-3	CASSPRGQGIDTQYF	TGTGCCAGCTCACCTCGGGGACAGGGGATAGATACGCAGTATTTT
.	TRBV7-9	TRBD1	TRBJ1-2	CASSLDRTGGLNYGYTF	TGTGCCAGCAGCTTGGATAGGACAGGGGGCTTGAACTATGGCTACACCTTC
.	TRBV7-2	.	TRBJ2-2	CASSLMGPGNTGELFF	TGTGCCAGCAGCCTAATGGGGCCGGGGAACACCGGGGAGCTGTTTTTT
.	TRBV18	TRBD1	TRBJ1-5	CASSPMTGDSNQPQHF	TGTGCCAGCTCACCCATGACAGGGGATAGCAATCAGCCCCAGCATTTT
.	TRBV28	.	TRBJ2-7	CASMRTGGIFGEQYF	TGTGCCAGCATGAGGACGGGCGGGATTTTTGGTGAGCAGTACTTC
.	TRBV29-1	.	TRBJ1-2	CSVGRGNYGYTF	TGCAGCGTTGGTCGGGGGAACTATGGCTACACCTTC
.	TRBV12-2	.	TRBJ2-2	CASHQIGLAGTTGELFF	TGTGCAAGTCACCAAATAGGACTAGCGGGGACCACCGGGGAGCTGTTTTTT
.	TRBV2	TRBD1	TRBJ2-1	CALRQGIGTYSYNEQFF	TGTGCCCTCCGACAGGGGATAGGGACCTACTCCTACAATGAGCAGTTCTTC
.	TRBV5-1	TRBD2	TRBJ2-2	CASIALAGGAGELFF	TGCGCCAGCATCGCACTAGCGGGAGGTGCCGGGGAGCTGTTTTTT
.	TRBV21-1	.	TRBJ1-4	CASSLTGTGGRATNEKLFF	TGTGCCAGCAGCCTCACCGGGACAGGGGGCCGTGCAACTAATGAAAAACTGTTTTTT
.	TRBV18	TRBD2	TRBJ2-1	CASSPGTSGSDEQFF	TGTGCCAGCTCACCCGGGACTAGCGGGAGCGATGAGCAGTTCTTC
.	TRBV5-1	.	TRBJ1-1	CASKEFTGTDAEAFF	TGCGCCAGCAAAGAATTTACAGGGACCGACGCTGAAGCTTTCTTT
few	TRBV11-2	.	TRBJ1-1	CASSRFSGTEAFF	TGTGCCAGCAGCCGATTTAGCGGCACTGAAGCTTTCTTT
.	TRBV5-4	.	TRBJ1-2	CASSLSLGANYGYTF	TGTGCCAGCAGCTTAAGTCTGGGGGCCAACTATGGCTACACCTTC